The source of this T cell receptor (beta chain) is a study of identical twins. Via MiXCR, TCRdb re-called the 5' RACE reads, giving one row per CDR3 protein. The sample lists around 280,000 distinct CDR3 sequences; about 8% were seen once. Details on this clonotype: Its antigen is unknown.

Whole-study results and caveats: In cord blood, abundant beta clonotypes had fewer insertions; memory showed no trend. Instead of following the same donors, the conclusions were based on cross-sectional statistical analysis.

The sample was also linked to a second study, of yellow fever vaccine responses in identical twins.

This TCR derives from a woman under 30 in good health. Sequencing was done on a sample of memory (CD45RO+) T cells sorted from blood.

CDR3 residues: CASLTGGVTDTQYF. Here the CDR3 DNA reads TGTGCCAGCCTAACGGGAGGCGTCACAGATACGCAGTATTTT. The gene calls are TRBV28 and TRBJ2-3; the match to TRBD2 covers 7 bases. J lost 2 bases, V lost 8 bases, and 7 bases had no gene match. Germline loops: CDR1 MDHEN, CDR2 SYDVKM. There are 14 residues in the CDR3.